This T cell receptor (beta chain) was sequenced in a study of cytomegalovirus exposure and HLA in healthy donors. Study observations and caveats: On later analysis, the bulk of CMV-associated TCR beta chains appeared to be HLA-restricted.

About this clone: The antigen is undetermined.

Primers: 60 Vbeta forward and 13 Jbeta reverse. Method: immunoSEQ multiplex PCR; TCRdb's copy keeps in-frame clones and lacks some. The sample carries 150,000 or so clones, around four fifths recorded once. CDR1 is LNHNV and CDR2 is YYDKDF in the germline V gene (reference sequence). Trimming pared 0 bases from V and 4 bases from J, leaving 16 bases between. This CDR3 region has 17 residues. This receptor was identified in a man under 40 in good health and CMV-seropositive. The chain carries TRBV15 and TRBJ1-3, with D uncertain. Source material: PBMCs. The CDR3 coding sequence is TGTGCCACCAGCAGAGATGGAGGAGCTTCCACGGGAAACACCATATATTTT. Protein sequence: CATSRDGGASTGNTIYF.